This T cell receptor (beta chain) emerged from a study of ipilimumab plus nivolumab after autologous stem cell transplantation (dated by TCRdb to 2020 to 2022). Describing the broader study: A median of roughly 5 ipilimumab doses and roughly eight nivolumab doses was received by trial patients. Included in the myeloma cohort were high-risk transplant-naive patients as well as patients relapsing within 3 years of a first autologous transplant. The trial enrolled patients with high-risk diffuse large B cell lymphoma, mature T cell lymphoma, or multiple myeloma undergoing autologous transplant. Under 40 patients made up the trial's intent-to-treat population. General conclusions and limits of the study: Combined checkpoint inhibition appeared tolerable as post-transplant consolidation, according to the authors' conclusion. According to the authors, a biologic rationale for studying the approach further came from T cell receptor repertoire, regulatory T cell phenotype and gut microbiota profiles.

Starting 14 to 28 days after the autologous transplant, patients began checkpoint therapy, which included ipilimumab at 1 mg/kg intravenously on day 1 of selected weeks. Nivolumab was administered at 3 mg/kg intravenously on day 1 of weeks 1, 4, 7, 10, and every two weeks through week 26. This was a Phase Ib clinical trial that tested ipilimumab plus nivolumab, given as combined checkpoint inhibition, for consolidation following autologous stem cell transplantation. A word on this clone: This clone's antigen is unknown. No base-level quality is on record; no much larger clone is a single base apart.

Libraries came from the immunoSEQ multiplex PCR assay. Entries here come from immuneACCESS through TCRdb and include only in-frame sequences with V and J called. Some clones fail to appear in such tables; in the studies checked, an unresolved V gene covers under half of the shortfall, and the cause of the remainder is unknown. The sample table holds approximately 5,000 clones, of which roughly three quarters were seen once. Of the sample, approximately 15% is held by the ten largest clones. The material was PBMCs, obtained in a trial of ipilimumab plus nivolumab as post-transplant consolidation. The sequence came from a male donor with multiple myeloma.

Here the CDR3 is given as CASRTGGGGDTEAFF. The nucleotides are TGTGCCAGCAGGACAGGGGGCGGAGGTGACACTGAAGCTTTCTTT. This chain joins TRBV2 to TRBJ1-1; 10 junctional bases match TRBD1. Inclusive of the bounding cysteine and phenylalanine, the CDR3 is 15 residues long. Left in the record is the CDR3 DNA by itself, 45 bases read in frame from the first base. The germline V gene provides CDR1 SNHLY and CDR2 FYNNEI. Ends trimmed: V by 6 bases, J by 3 bases; bases unmatched to a gene: 7.